Listed here are 24 T cell receptor beta chains from one sample, sequenced in a study of CD8 T cells in ankylosing spondylitis. From the 5' RACE reads, TCRdb called clonotypes with MiXCR, one entry per CDR3 protein. This table has a few hundred thousand distinct CDR3 sequences, around 11% appearing once. Material: blood, either unsorted or a sorted T cell fraction (not recorded which). The origin of the receptors is a male donor with ankylosing spondylitis or in good health (not recorded which).

Many counts were recorded for this clonotype. This chain uses TRBV29-1 with TRBJ2-7, with 8 positions matching TRBD1. V trimming: 3 bases; J trimming: 2 bases; junction bases outside the gene matches: 3. The CDR3 contains 13 residues. Germline V CDR1 and CDR2: SQVTM, ANQGSEA. The CDR3 coding sequence is TGCAGCGTTGAGTGGACAGGGACCTACGAGCAGTACTTC. It translates to CSVEWTGTYEQYF.

This clonotype was detected many times. The V gene is TRBV5-1, the J gene TRBJ1-1; perhaps TRBD1 as D (6 bases). The CDR3 is 15 residues long. Between the trimmed V and J ends, which lost 9 bases and 2 bases, there was a span of 20 bases. The germline CDR1 and CDR2 sequences are SGHRS and YFSETQ. The CDR3 here is CATRPLTGDNTEAFF. CDR3 bases: TGCGCCACCCGACCTTTGACAGGAGACAACACTGAAGCTTTCTTT.

This clonotype has a handful of counts. This rearrangement joins TRBV28 to TRBJ1-5, with D perhaps TRBD1 (5 bases). This CDR3 has 18 amino acids. CDR1 and CDR2 from the germline V gene are MDHEN and SYDVKM. With 2 bases removed from V and 2 bases from J, the gap between germline ends came to 19 bases. The CDR3 bases are TGTGCCAGCAGTTTAGAAGGGTTAGGGGCAGGAGGCAATCAGCCCCAGCATTTT. Encoded protein: CASSLEGLGAGGNQPQHF.

V is TRBV6-5 and J is TRBJ1-6, with D hard to call. This CDR3 contains 19 residues. Per the germline V gene, CDR1 is MNHEY and CDR2 is SVGAGI. The V gene lost 2 bases and the J gene lost 0 bases, with 17 bases spanning the gap. CDR3 loop: CASSYDETVLSSYNSPLHF. CDR3 nucleotides: TGTGCCAGCAGTTACGATGAAACAGTCCTTAGCTCCTATAATTCACCCCTCCACTTT.

This clonotype was recorded many times. The rearrangement uses TRBV15 and TRBJ1-1; D is uncertain. CDR3 length: 14 residues. The V and J ends lost 0 bases and 3 bases respectively, with 8 bases between them. Germline V gene sequence: CDR1 LNHNV, CDR2 YYDKDF (reference sequence). CDR3 coding DNA: TGTGCCACCAGCAGAGATCTTGGCGACACTGAAGCTTTCTTT. Translated, it gives CATSRDLGDTEAFF. Drawing the rest from reference TRBV15 and TRBJ1-1, the complete variable domain is DAMVIQNPRYQVTQFGKPVTLSCSQTLNHNVMYWYQQKSSQAPKLLFHYYDKDFNNEADTPDNFQSRRPNTSFCFLDIRSPGLGDTAMYLCATSRDLGDTEAFFGQGTRLTVV.

This clonotype was observed many times. The J gene is TRBJ2-1, the V gene TRBV27; 12 bases map to TRBD2. Germline CDR1 and CDR2: MNHEY and SMNVEV (reference sequence). The CDR3 totals 17 residues. J was trimmed by 3 bases and V by 5 bases; bases with no gene match: 8. The CDR3 protein is CASSPGTSGPNYNEQFF. The CDR3 nucleotides are TGTGCCAGCAGTCCTGGGACTAGCGGGCCTAACTACAATGAGCAGTTCTTC.

This chain joins TRBV20-1 and TRBJ2-3; TRBD1 might be the D (5 bases). V lost 6 bases and J 2 bases, leaving 18 bases between the germline ends. Germline V lookup: CDR1 DFQATT, CDR2 SNEGSKA (reference sequence). The CDR3 covers 15 residues. This CDR3 reads CSARPNDRYTDTQYF. The CDR3 DNA reads as TGCAGTGCGCGGCCTAACGACAGATACACAGATACGCAGTATTTT.

The chain couples TRBV24-1 to TRBJ2-3; tentative D call: TRBD2 (6 bases). This CDR3 comprises 13 residues. V lost 5 bases to trimming and J lost 2 bases, with 7 bases between them. Germline V gene sequence: CDR1 KGHDR, CDR2 SFDVKD. The CDR3 bases are TGTGCCACCAGTGTAGCGGTCACAGATACGCAGTATTTT. Translating gives CATSVAVTDTQYF.

This clonotype was seen at least ten times. CDR3 coding DNA: TGCAGTGCCAAGGACAGCCGAGCGGATCCCCAGCATTTT. Translated: CSAKDSRADPQHF. The chain links TRBV20-1 to TRBJ1-5; D perhaps matches TRBD1 (6 bases). The CDR3 runs 13 residues. Germline lookup yields CDR1 DFQATT and CDR2 SNEGSKA (reference sequence). Trimming cost V 6 bases and J 10 bases, with 19 bases left between them.

Many counts were recorded for this clonotype. CDR3 nucleotides: TGTGCCAGCAGTGAGGAATGGACGGTGACCTACGAGCAGTACTTC. This gives the protein CASSEEWTVTYEQYF. This chain connects TRBV12-3 or TRBV12-4 to TRBJ2-7; D unclear. This CDR3 comprises 15 residues. V was pared by 5 bases and J by 2 bases, with 16 bases between.

CDR3 region: CASSLNDAEAFF. The CDR3 nucleotides read TGCGCCAGCAGCTTGAACGACGCTGAAGCTTTCTTT. This chain links TRBV5-1 with TRBJ1-1; D ambiguous. Trimming left V 1 base short and J 6 bases short, with 7 bases between. Per germline, CDR1 SGHRS and CDR2 YFSETQ. This CDR3 comprises 12 residues.

This clonotype has a count of ten or more. The V gene is TRBV7-8, the J gene TRBJ1-1, with D tentatively TRBD1 (5 bases). V lost 6 bases and J lost 11, with 16 bases in between. This CDR3 is 12 amino acids long. Germline values: CDR1 SGHVS, CDR2 FQNEAQ. CDR3 DNA: TGTGCCAGCAGTATCAGGGTTGGCGAGGCTTTCTTT. Protein: CASSIRVGEAFF.

This clonotype has ten or more counts. This chain connects TRBV21-1 to TRBJ2-2; the D call in the table, TRBD1, was not verified against the DNA. TRBV21-1 is assigned pseudogene status. The length of the CDR3 is 16 residues. In nucleotides, the CDR3 is TGTGCCAGCAGCGCAACCGGGACAACGAACACCGGGGAGCTGTTTTTT. Its protein product is CASSATGTTNTGELFF.

Many counts were recorded for this clonotype. This chain connects TRBV12-3 or TRBV12-4 to TRBJ1-5; D is possibly TRBD1 (5 bases). The CDR3 sequence is 17 residues long. The V end was cut by 3 bases, the J end by 6 bases, with 21 bases between. For the CDR3, the DNA is TGTGCCAGCAGTTTCCGGAACCTTATGGGGGGACGTCAGCCCCAGCATTTT. This codes for CASSFRNLMGGRQPQHF.

The chain couples TRBV4-1 to TRBJ2-2, with D uncertain. Per germline, CDR1 MGHRA and CDR2 YSYEKL. V was shortened by 0 bases and J by 6 bases, with 11 bases between the two germline ends. This CDR3 region has 15 residues. This CDR3 reads CASSQDVHGAGELFF. The CDR3 bases are TGCGCCAGCAGCCAAGATGTCCACGGAGCCGGGGAGCTGTTTTTT.

This clonotype was recorded many times. The V call is TRBV20-1, the J call TRBJ2-7, with D uncertain. There are 14 residues in the CDR3. Trimming took off 6 bases at V and 3 bases at J, with 18 bases between the two ends. Germline values: CDR1 DFQATT, CDR2 SNEGSKA (reference sequence). CDR3 loop: CSAKSRAEDYEQYF. The CDR3 DNA is TGCAGTGCCAAGAGCCGGGCAGAAGACTACGAGCAGTACTTC.

This clonotype was found many times. The genes are TRBV11-1 and TRBJ2-3, with TRBD2 as a possible D gene (6 bases). The CDR3 spans 14 residues. The germline V and J ends were trimmed by 5 bases and 4 bases, with 13 bases remaining between them. In germline, CDR1 is SGHAT, CDR2 FQDESV (reference sequence). CDR3 protein: CASSPGGPADTQYF. The DNA for the CDR3 is TGTGCCAGCAGCCCCGGGGGACCAGCAGATACGCAGTATTTT.

A few counts support this clonotype. This chain connects TRBV5-1 to TRBJ2-1; D may be TRBD2 (6 bases). CDR1 SGHRS and CDR2 YFSETQ come from the germline V gene. The CDR3 has 16 amino acids. The germline V and J ends were trimmed by 0 bases and 6 bases, with 16 bases remaining between them. CDR3 nucleotides: TGCGCCAGCAGCTTGGGGACTACCATGGGGGTCAATGAGCAGTTCTTC. Encoded protein: CASSLGTTMGVNEQFF.

At least ten counts were recorded for this clonotype. The chain recombines TRBV5-1 with TRBJ1-4, with D unresolved. The V end was cut by 7 bases, the J end by 2 bases, with 15 bases between. CDR1 is SGHRS and CDR2 is YFSETQ in the germline V gene. The CDR3 runs 15 residues. The CDR3 DNA sequence: TGCGCCAGCGCCCGTCGAGATCCTACTAATGAAAAACTGTTTTTT. This encodes CASARRDPTNEKLFF. Looking up the rest from reference TRBV5-1 and TRBJ1-4 gives the full variable domain: KAGVTQTPRYLIKTRGQQVTLSCSPISGHRSVSWYQQTPGQGLQFLFEYFSETQRNKGNFPGRFSGRQFSNSRSEMNVSTLELGDSALYLCASARRDPTNEKLFFGSGTQLSVL.

The chain combines TRBV20-1 with TRBJ2-7; possibly TRBD1 or TRBD2 for D (6 bases each). The CDR3 sequence is 15 residues long. V was clipped by 2 bases and J by 4 bases, with 18 bases between them. From germline, CDR1 is DFQATT and CDR2 SNEGSKA (reference sequence). The CDR3 region has the DNA TGCAGTGCTAGATCTGGGGGGCGAGGTGGGTACGAGCAGTACTTC. Translating gives CSARSGGRGGYEQYF.

This clonotype was found many times. The chain carries TRBV7-6 and TRBJ2-1, with a tentative D call TRBD1 (6 bases). The CDR3 has 15 amino acids. Germline CDR1 SGHVS, CDR2 FNYEAQ. The V end lost 2 bases, the J end lost 7 bases, and 15 bases lay between the germline ends. The CDR3, as DNA: TGTGCCAGCAGCTTACAGGGGTCATTCACGAATGAGCAGTTCTTC. It is translated as CASSLQGSFTNEQFF.

This clonotype was detected only a few times. The rearrangement joins TRBV7-8 to TRBJ2-7; no clear D gene. Germline CDR1 is SGHVS and CDR2 is FQNEAQ. The CDR3 is 14 amino acids. V was trimmed by 1 base and J by 0 bases, leaving 7 bases between them. This CDR3 is CASSLDFSSYEQYF. The CDR3 bases are TGTGCCAGCAGCTTAGACTTTAGCTCCTACGAGCAGTACTTC.

This clonotype was found many times. The V gene is TRBV12-3 or TRBV12-4, the J gene TRBJ2-1, with 8 nucleotides matching TRBD1. CDR3 size: 14 residues. J gave up 12 bases and V 6 bases, and 13 bases lay outside the gene matches. CDR3 bases: TGTGCCAGCAGCTCGGGACAGGCTGTCGTGTGGCAGTTCTTC. Translation gives CASSSGQAVVWQFF.

This clonotype was found many times. The V call is TRBV2, the J call TRBJ2-3; TRBD1 is a possible D gene (6 bases). The CDR3 has 15 amino acids. Trimming took 8 bases from V and 2 from J, leaving 17 bases between them. Germline assignment: CDR1 SNHLY and CDR2 FYNNEI. For the CDR3, the DNA is TGTGCCAGCCGGCGAGGGGACATCTTCACAGATACGCAGTATTTT. Protein product: CASRRGDIFTDTQYF.